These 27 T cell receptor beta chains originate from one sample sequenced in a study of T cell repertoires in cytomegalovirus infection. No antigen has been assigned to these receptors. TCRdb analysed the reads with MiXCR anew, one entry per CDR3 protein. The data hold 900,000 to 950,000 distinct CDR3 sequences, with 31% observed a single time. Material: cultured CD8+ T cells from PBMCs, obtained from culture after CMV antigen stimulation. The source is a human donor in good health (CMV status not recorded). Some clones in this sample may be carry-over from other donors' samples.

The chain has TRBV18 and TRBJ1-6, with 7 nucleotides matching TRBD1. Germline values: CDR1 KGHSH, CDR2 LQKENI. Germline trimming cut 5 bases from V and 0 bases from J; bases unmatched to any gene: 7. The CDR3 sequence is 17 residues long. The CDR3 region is CASSSGQISSYNSPLHF. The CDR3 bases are TGTGCCAGCTCATCGGGACAGATTAGCTCCTATAATTCACCCCTCCACTTT.

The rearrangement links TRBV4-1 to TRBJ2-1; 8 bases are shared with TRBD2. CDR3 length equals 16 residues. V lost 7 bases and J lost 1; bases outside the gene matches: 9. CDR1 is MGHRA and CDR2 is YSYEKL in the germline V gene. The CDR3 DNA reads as TGCGCCAGCACCCGGGTAGCGGGACCATCCTACAATGAGCAGTTCTTC. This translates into CASTRVAGPSYNEQFF.

In nucleotides, the CDR3 is TGTGCCAGCCGGACGGCCTTTACGTCTGGGGCCAACGTCCTGACTTTC. Its translation is CASRTAFTSGANVLTF. The chain recombines TRBV5-5 with TRBJ2-6, with D unresolved. This CDR3 is 16 amino acids long. V lost 7 bases, J lost 1 base, and 15 bases lay in between. CDR1 is SGHKS, CDR2 YYEKEE, per germline (reference sequence).

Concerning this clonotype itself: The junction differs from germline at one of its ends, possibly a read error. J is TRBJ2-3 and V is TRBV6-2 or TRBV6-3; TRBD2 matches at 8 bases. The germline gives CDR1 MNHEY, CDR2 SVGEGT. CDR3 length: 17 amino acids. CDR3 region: CASSYGSAGGYTDMQYF. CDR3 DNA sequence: TGTGCCAGCAGTTACGGTTCGGCGGGGGGTTACACAGATATGCAGTATTTT.

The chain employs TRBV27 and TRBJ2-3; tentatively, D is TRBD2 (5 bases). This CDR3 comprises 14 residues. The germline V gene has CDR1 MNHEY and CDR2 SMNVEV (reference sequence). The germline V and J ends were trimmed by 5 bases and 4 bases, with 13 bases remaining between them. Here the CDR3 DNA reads TGTGCCAGCAGTCTCGCGTCGCGGGCAGATACGCAGTATTTT. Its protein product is CASSLASRADTQYF.

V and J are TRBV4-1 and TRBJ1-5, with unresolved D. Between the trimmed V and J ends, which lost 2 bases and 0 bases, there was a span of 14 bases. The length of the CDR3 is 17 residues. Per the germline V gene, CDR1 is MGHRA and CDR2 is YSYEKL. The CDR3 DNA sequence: TGCGCCAGCAGCCAAACTACGGCACTAGATAGCAATCAGCCCCAGCATTTT. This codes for CASSQTTALDSNQPQHF.

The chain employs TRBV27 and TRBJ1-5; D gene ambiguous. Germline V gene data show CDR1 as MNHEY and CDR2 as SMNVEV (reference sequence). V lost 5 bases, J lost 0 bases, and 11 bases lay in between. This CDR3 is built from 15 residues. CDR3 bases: TGTGCCAGCAGTCCCGACATGTATAGCAATCAGCCCCAGCATTTT. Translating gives CASSPDMYSNQPQHF.

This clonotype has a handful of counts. The CDR3 sequence: CASSLAGSSYGYTF. The DNA of the CDR3 is TGTGCCAGCAGCTTAGCGGGGAGTTCCTATGGCTACACCTTC. V is TRBV7-9 and J is TRBJ1-2; D not resolved. Per germline, CDR1 SEHNR and CDR2 FQNEAQ (reference sequence). The CDR3 is 14 residues long. Deletions cut 0 bases from V and 4 bases from J, with 9 bases between.

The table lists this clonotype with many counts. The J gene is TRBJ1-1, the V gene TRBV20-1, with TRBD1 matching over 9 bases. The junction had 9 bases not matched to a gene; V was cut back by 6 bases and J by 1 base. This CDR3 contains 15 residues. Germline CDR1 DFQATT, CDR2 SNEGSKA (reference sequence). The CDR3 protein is CSAPDHRGPNTEAFF. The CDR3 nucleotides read TGCAGTGCACCAGATCACAGGGGGCCGAACACTGAAGCTTTCTTT.

The CDR3 DNA reads TGCGCCAGCAGCCAAGTCCCGGGGGGTCTTCAAGAGACCCAGTACTTC. This gives the protein CASSQVPGGLQETQYF. The V and J genes are TRBV4-1 and TRBJ2-5; TRBD2 matches at 7 bases. Germline loops: CDR1 MGHRA, CDR2 YSYEKL. The length of the CDR3 is 16 residues. J gave up 2 bases and V 1 base, and 7 bases lay outside the gene matches.

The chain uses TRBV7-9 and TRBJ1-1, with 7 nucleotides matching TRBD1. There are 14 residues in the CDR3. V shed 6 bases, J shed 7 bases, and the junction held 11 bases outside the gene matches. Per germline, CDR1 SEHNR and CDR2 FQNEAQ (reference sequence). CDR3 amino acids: CASSHIQGRSEAFF. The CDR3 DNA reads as TGTGCCAGCAGTCATATACAGGGGAGGAGTGAAGCTTTCTTT.

The CDR3 loop reads CASSIVPASWGYTF. Written as DNA, the CDR3 is TGTGCCAGTAGTATCGTACCGGCTTCCTGGGGCTACACCTTC. V usage is TRBV19 and J usage is TRBJ1-2; D is uncertain. Trimming stripped 3 bases from V and 8 bases from J, with 16 bases between. CDR3 length: 14 amino acids. CDR1 is LNHDA, CDR2 SQIVND, per germline (reference sequence).

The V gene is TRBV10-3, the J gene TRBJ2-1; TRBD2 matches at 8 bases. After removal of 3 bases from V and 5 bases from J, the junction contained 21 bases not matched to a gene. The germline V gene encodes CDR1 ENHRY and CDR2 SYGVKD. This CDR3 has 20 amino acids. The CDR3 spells CAISETRQLPGGLYDNEQFF. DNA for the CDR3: TGTGCCATCAGTGAAACAAGACAACTTCCGGGGGGGTTGTATGACAATGAGCAGTTCTTC.

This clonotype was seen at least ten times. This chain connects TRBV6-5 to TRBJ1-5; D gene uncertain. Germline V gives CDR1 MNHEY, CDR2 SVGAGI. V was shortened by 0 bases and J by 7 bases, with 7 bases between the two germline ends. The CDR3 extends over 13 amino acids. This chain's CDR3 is CASSYSIEQPQHF. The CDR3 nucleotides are TGTGCCAGCAGTTACTCGATTGAACAGCCCCAGCATTTT.

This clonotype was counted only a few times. The CDR3: CASSLPASRETQYF. DNA for the CDR3: TGTGCCAGCAGCTTACCGGCTAGTCGTGAGACCCAGTACTTC. This chain uses TRBV7-9 with TRBJ2-5; D gene uncertain. Trimming stripped 2 bases from V and 5 bases from J, with 12 bases between. The CDR3 has 14 residues. Germline V gene data show CDR1 as SEHNR and CDR2 as FQNEAQ (reference sequence).

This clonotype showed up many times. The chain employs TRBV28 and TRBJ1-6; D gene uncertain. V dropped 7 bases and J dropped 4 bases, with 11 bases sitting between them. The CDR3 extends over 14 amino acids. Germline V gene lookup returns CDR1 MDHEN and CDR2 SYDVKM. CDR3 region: CASNWREYNSPLHF. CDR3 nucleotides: TGTGCCAGCAATTGGAGGGAGTATAATTCACCCCTCCACTTT.

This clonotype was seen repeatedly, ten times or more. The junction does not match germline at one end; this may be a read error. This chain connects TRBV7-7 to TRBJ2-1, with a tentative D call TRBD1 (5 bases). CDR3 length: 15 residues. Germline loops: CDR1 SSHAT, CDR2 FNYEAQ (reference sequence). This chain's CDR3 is CASSLRRENYNEQFF. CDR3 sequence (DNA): TGTGCTAGCAGCTTACGCAGGGAAAATTACAATGAGCAGTTCTTC. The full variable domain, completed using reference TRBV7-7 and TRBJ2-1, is GAGVSQSPRYKVTKRGQDVTLRCDPISSHATLYWYQQALGQGPEFLTYFNYEAQPDKSGLPSDRFSAERPEGSISTLTIQRTEQRDSAMYRCASSLRRENYNEQFFGPGTRLTVL.

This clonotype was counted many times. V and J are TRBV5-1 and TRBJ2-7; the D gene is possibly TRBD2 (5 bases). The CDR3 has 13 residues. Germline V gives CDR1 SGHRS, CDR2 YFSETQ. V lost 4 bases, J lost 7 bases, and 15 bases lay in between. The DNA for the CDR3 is TGCGCCAGCAGCACCGGAGGAGCGGAGGAGCAGTACTTC. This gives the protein CASSTGGAEEQYF.

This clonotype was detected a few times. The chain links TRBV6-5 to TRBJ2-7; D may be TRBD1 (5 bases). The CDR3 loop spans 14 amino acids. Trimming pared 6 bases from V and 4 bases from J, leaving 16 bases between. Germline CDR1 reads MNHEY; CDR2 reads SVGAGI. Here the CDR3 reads CASSFSGNGYEQYV. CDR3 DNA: TGTGCCAGCAGCTTTTCAGGGAATGGGTACGAGCAGTACGTC.

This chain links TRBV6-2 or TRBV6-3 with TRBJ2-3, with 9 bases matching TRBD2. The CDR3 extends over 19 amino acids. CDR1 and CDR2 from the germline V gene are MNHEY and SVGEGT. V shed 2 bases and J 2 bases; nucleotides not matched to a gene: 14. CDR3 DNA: TGTGCCAGCAGTTACCCCATCTTTCTGACTAGCGGATCCACAGATACGCAGTATTTT. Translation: CASSYPIFLTSGSTDTQYF.

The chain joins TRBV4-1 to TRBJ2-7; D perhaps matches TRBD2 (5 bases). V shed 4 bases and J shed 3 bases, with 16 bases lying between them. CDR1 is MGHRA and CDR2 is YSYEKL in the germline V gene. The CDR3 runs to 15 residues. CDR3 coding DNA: TGCGCCAGCAGCCCCCGAGAGGACTTTATCTACGAGCAGTACGTC. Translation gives CASSPREDFIYEQYV.

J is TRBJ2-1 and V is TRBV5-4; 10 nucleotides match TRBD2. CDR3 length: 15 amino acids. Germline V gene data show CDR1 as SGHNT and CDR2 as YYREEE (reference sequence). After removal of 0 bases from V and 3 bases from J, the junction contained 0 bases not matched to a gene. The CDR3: CASSLERGGYNEQFF. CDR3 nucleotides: TGTGCCAGCAGCTTGGAGCGGGGGGGCTACAATGAGCAGTTCTTC.

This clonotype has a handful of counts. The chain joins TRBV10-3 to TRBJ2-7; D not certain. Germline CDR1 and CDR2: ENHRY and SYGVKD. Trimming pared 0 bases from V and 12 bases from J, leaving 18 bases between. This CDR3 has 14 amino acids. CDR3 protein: CAISESSKGPDPYF. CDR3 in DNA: TGTGCCATCAGTGAGTCCTCCAAAGGACCCGATCCGTACTTC.

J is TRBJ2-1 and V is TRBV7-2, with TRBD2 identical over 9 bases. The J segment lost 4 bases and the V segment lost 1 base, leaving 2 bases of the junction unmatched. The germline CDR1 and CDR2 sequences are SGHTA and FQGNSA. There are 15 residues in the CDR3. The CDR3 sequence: CASSLGTSEYNEQFF. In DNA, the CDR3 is TGTGCCAGCAGCTTAGGGACTAGCGAATACAATGAGCAGTTCTTC.

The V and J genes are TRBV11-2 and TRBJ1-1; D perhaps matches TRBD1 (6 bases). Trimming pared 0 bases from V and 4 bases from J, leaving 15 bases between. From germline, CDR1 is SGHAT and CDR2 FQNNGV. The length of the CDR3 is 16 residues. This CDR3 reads CASSLDVQGGRTEAFF. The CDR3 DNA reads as TGTGCCAGCAGCTTAGACGTACAGGGTGGGCGCACTGAAGCTTTCTTT.

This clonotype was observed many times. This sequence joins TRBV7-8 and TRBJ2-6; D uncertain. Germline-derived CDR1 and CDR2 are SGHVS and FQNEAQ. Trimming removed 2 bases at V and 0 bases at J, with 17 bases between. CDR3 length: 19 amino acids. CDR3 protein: CASSLSTGSLFSGANVLTF. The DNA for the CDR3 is TGTGCCAGCAGCTTATCCACCGGGTCCCTCTTCTCTGGGGCCAACGTCCTGACTTTC.

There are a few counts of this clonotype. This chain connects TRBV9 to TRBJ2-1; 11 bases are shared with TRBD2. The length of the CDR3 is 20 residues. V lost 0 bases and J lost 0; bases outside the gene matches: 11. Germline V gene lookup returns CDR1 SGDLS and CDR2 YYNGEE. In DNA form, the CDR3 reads TGTGCCAGCAGCGTAGATCGGCTAGCGGGGGGCACGAGCTCCTACAATGAGCAGTTCTTC. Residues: CASSVDRLAGGTSSYNEQFF.